Each of the 30 T cell receptor beta chains below was sequenced from the same sample in a study of T cell responses to AZD1222 COVID-19 vaccine. The assay was immunoSEQ multiplex PCR, and TCRdb's table has in-frame clones only and misses some. There are 160,000 or so clones in the sample; about 91% occur only once, and around 4.5% lies in the top ten. The sample was peripheral blood, taken on day 0 of MenACWY control vaccination. The receptors stem from an adult in good health.

The chain couples TRBV4-1 to TRBJ1-1, with no clear D. This CDR3 contains 14 residues. V was trimmed by 10 bases and J by 8 bases, leaving 23 bases between them. Germline V gives CDR1 MGHRA, CDR2 YSYEKL. CDR3 protein: CATGRSASPAEAFF. DNA of the CDR3: TGCGCCACCGGACGATCCGCTTCGCCCGCCGAAGCTTTCTTT.

The rearrangement uses TRBV7-2 and TRBJ2-2, with 8 bases identical to TRBD1. The CDR3 consists of 14 residues. Trimming took 2 bases from V and 4 from J; bases not matched to a gene: 0. Looked up from germline, CDR1 is SGHTA and CDR2 is FQGNSA. The CDR3 region has the DNA TGTGCCAGCAGCTTACAGGGGGCCACCGGGGAGCTGTTTTTT. Protein product: CASSLQGATGELFF.

The genes are TRBV5-1 and TRBJ2-7; D may be TRBD2 (5 bases). With 0 bases removed from V and 3 bases from J, the gap between germline ends came to 7 bases. Germline-derived CDR1 and CDR2 are SGHRS and YFSETQ. The CDR3 covers 13 residues. The CDR3, as DNA: TGCGCCAGCAGCTTGGCGAGGGACTACGAGCAGTACTTC. This codes for CASSLARDYEQYF. Complete variable domain (other parts from reference TRBV5-1 and TRBJ2-7): KAGVTQTPRYLIKTRGQQVTLSCSPISGHRSVSWYQQTPGQGLQFLFEYFSETQRNKGNFPGRFSGRQFSNSRSEMNVSTLELGDSALYLCASSLARDYEQYFGPGTRLTVT.

The chain joins TRBV19 to TRBJ1-6, with 7 positions matching TRBD1. The length of the CDR3 is 14 residues. Germline trimming cut 2 bases from V and 8 bases from J; bases unmatched to any gene: 3. Germline lookup yields CDR1 LNHDA and CDR2 SQIVND (reference sequence). The CDR3 here is CASSITGADSPLHF. Here the CDR3 DNA reads TGTGCCAGTAGTATAACAGGGGCTGATTCACCCCTCCACTTT.

V is TRBV11-1 and J is TRBJ1-3; D is unresolved. The CDR3 has 14 amino acids. Trimming removed 2 bases at V and 0 bases at J, with 5 bases between. Per germline, CDR1 SGHAT and CDR2 FQDESV (reference sequence). The CDR3 nucleotides read TGTGCCAGCAGCTTACAGCCCTCTGGAAACACCATATATTTT. It codes for CASSLQPSGNTIYF.

The chain has TRBV27 and TRBJ1-1; 9 bases map to TRBD1. CDR1 and CDR2 (germline): MNHEY, SMNVEV (reference sequence). The J segment lost 4 bases and the V segment lost 8 bases, leaving 14 bases of the junction unmatched. CDR3 length: 16 residues. The chain's CDR3 is CASGIAGTGITTEAFF. CDR3 nucleotide sequence: TGTGCCAGCGGAATAGCCGGGACAGGGATCACCACTGAAGCTTTCTTT.

This clone was seen a single time. This rearrangement joins TRBV20-1 to TRBJ2-7; 8 bases agree with TRBD1. The ends lost 2 bases at V and 10 bases at J; junction bases unmatched: 4. Germline CDR1 DFQATT, CDR2 SNEGSKA (reference sequence). This CDR3 contains 11 residues. CDR3 in amino acids: CSARTGGFQYF. The CDR3 DNA is TGCAGTGCTAGAACAGGGGGGTTCCAGTACTTC.

The chain joins TRBV7-2 to TRBJ2-7, with D perhaps TRBD1 or TRBD2 (6 bases each). V gave up 4 bases and J gave up 2 bases, with 15 bases separating them. Germline lookup yields CDR1 SGHTA and CDR2 FQGNSA. The CDR3 covers 15 residues. The CDR3 DNA sequence: TGTGCCAGCAGCTCCCAATCGGGGGCGGCCTACGAGCAGTACTTC. It encodes CASSSQSGAAYEQYF.

The chain combines TRBV6-2 or TRBV6-3 with TRBJ1-1, with D hard to call. Germline V gives CDR1 MNHEY, CDR2 SVGEGT. Trimming took 2 bases from V and 0 from J, leaving 7 bases between them. The CDR3 totals 14 residues. CDR3 DNA: TGTGCCAGCAGTTACGCGGGCCTGAACACTGAAGCTTTCTTT. Translated, it gives CASSYAGLNTEAFF.

The V gene is TRBV14, the J gene TRBJ1-6; D uncertain. Germline-derived CDR1 and CDR2 are SGHDN and FVKESK. Trimming took 4 bases from V and 8 from J, leaving 9 bases between them. This CDR3 is built from 13 residues. Here the CDR3 reads CASSPRLDSPLHF. CDR3 DNA sequence: TGTGCCAGCAGCCCCCGGTTGGATTCACCCCTCCACTTT.

CDR3 nucleotide sequence: TGTGCCAGTAGCCGACCTGAGCGCGAGCAGTACTTC. As protein: CASSRPEREQYF. The rearrangement uses TRBV19 and TRBJ2-7, with no clear D. CDR1 LNHDA and CDR2 SQIVND come from the germline V gene (reference sequence). CDR3 size: 12 residues. Trimming stripped 6 bases from V and 6 bases from J, with 12 bases between.

V gene TRBV6-5 combines with J gene TRBJ1-1; D unclear. The V gene lost 8 bases and the J gene lost 2 bases, with 12 bases spanning the gap. Germline V gene lookup returns CDR1 MNHEY and CDR2 SVGAGI. The CDR3 totals 13 residues. The CDR3 protein is CASLGRRNTEAFF. The DNA for the CDR3 is TGTGCCAGCCTTGGGAGGAGAAACACTGAAGCTTTCTTT.

The chain is built from TRBV7-2 and TRBJ2-7; 9 bases match TRBD2. Germline-derived CDR1 and CDR2 are SGHTA and FQGNSA. Trimming took 2 bases from V and 11 from J; bases not matched to a gene: 7. This CDR3 comprises 13 residues. The CDR3 loop reads CASSLNSGSNKYF. The CDR3 DNA follows: TGTGCCAGCAGCTTAAATAGCGGGAGTAACAAGTACTTC.

This clone was found a few times. The V gene is TRBV7-2, the J gene TRBJ1-3; 7 bases are a match to TRBD1. The length of the CDR3 is 14 residues. The V and J ends lost 4 bases and 4 bases, in that order; junction bases with no gene match: 4. CDR1 and CDR2 from the germline V gene are SGHTA and FQGNSA. The CDR3 nucleotides read TGTGCCAGCAGCTCCCCGGACAGGGGAAACACCATATATTTT. This encodes CASSSPDRGNTIYF.

The CDR3 bases are TGTGCCAGCAGGGCCTCGGGACATACTACGCCCCAGCATTTT. It codes for CASRASGHTTPQHF. The chain couples TRBV27 to TRBJ1-5, with D possibly being TRBD1 (6 bases). This CDR3 is 14 amino acids long. V was pared by 6 bases and J by 9 bases, with 18 bases between. Germline values: CDR1 MNHEY, CDR2 SMNVEV (reference sequence).

The chain combines TRBV7-2 with TRBJ1-6; D is possibly TRBD1 (6 bases). This CDR3 region has 14 residues. The germline CDR1 and CDR2 sequences are SGHTA and FQGNSA. Trimming removed 3 bases from V and 4 bases from J, with 7 bases in between. CDR3 region: CASSLDSYNSPLHF. The CDR3 nucleotides read TGTGCCAGCAGCTTGGACAGTTATAATTCACCCCTCCACTTT.

The V gene is TRBV5-6, the J gene TRBJ1-2; TRBD1 aligns across 8 bases. V lost 4 bases to trimming and J lost 4 bases; unmatched junction nucleotides: 9. This CDR3 is built from 15 residues. Germline V gene sequence: CDR1 SGHDT, CDR2 YYEEEE. CDR3 sequence: CASSPRGPLGYGYTF. The CDR3 DNA sequence: TGTGCCAGCAGCCCCAGGGGGCCCTTGGGCTATGGCTACACCTTC.

The chain is built from TRBV6-4 and TRBJ1-1, with 10 bases fitting TRBD1. The germline V gene encodes CDR1 MRHNA and CDR2 SNTAGT. This CDR3 region has 14 residues. Trimming cost V 2 bases and J 5 bases; bases outside gene matches: 2. The CDR3 is CASSDGQGDTEAFF. The CDR3 DNA reads TGTGCCAGCAGTGACGGACAGGGGGATACTGAAGCTTTCTTT.

The chain employs TRBV5-8 and TRBJ2-1; the match to TRBD1 covers 12 bases. The germline gives CDR1 SGHTS, CDR2 YDEGEE. The CDR3 consists of 15 residues. After removal of 4 bases from V and 8 bases from J, the junction contained 7 bases not matched to a gene. In DNA, the CDR3 is TGTGCCAGCAGCCTCACCGGGACAGGGGGCTATGAGCAGTTCTTC. Translation: CASSLTGTGGYEQFF.

The rearrangement uses TRBV30 and TRBJ2-3; tentatively, D is TRBD2 (6 bases). Trimming left V 0 bases short and J 6 bases short, with 19 bases between. Germline V lookup: CDR1 GTSNPN, CDR2 SVGIG (reference sequence). The CDR3 sequence is 16 residues long. The CDR3 sequence is CAWSVNSGTFGDTQYF. In nucleotides, the CDR3 is TGTGCCTGGAGTGTAAATTCGGGGACTTTCGGGGATACGCAGTATTTT.

The count of this clone is one. The chain recombines TRBV7-3 with TRBJ2-5; TRBD1 is a possible D gene (6 bases). Germline lookup yields CDR1 SGHTA and CDR2 FQGTGA. This CDR3 contains 13 residues. V dropped 6 bases and J dropped 9 bases, with 17 bases sitting between them. The CDR3 DNA reads TGTGCCAGCAGTCCCTCACCAGGGGCGCCCCAGTACTTC. It is translated as CASSPSPGAPQYF.

The rearrangement links TRBV18 to TRBJ2-1; D gene unclear. Deletions cut 3 bases from V and 0 bases from J, with 18 bases between. This CDR3 is built from 18 residues. Germline assignment: CDR1 KGHSH and CDR2 LQKENI. The CDR3 loop is CASSPPRVRPSSYNEQFF. The CDR3 DNA reads as TGTGCCAGCTCACCTCCCCGTGTTAGGCCCAGCTCCTACAATGAGCAGTTCTTC.

This clone was picked up one time. The chain joins TRBV9 to TRBJ1-1; perhaps TRBD1 as D (6 bases). Germline CDR1 is SGDLS and CDR2 is YYNGEE. This CDR3 spans 15 amino acids. Trimming took off 0 bases at V and 4 bases at J, with 13 bases between the two ends. The CDR3 DNA reads as TGTGCCAGCAGCGTAGGGGGGCTCTCGGCCACTGAAGCTTTCTTT. Its protein is CASSVGGLSATEAFF.

The chain employs TRBV7-2 and TRBJ2-6; D gene uncertain. The V gene's germline CDR1 is SGHTA and CDR2 FQGNSA. Trimming took 4 bases from V and 1 from J, leaving 8 bases between them. The CDR3 consists of 15 residues. The CDR3 here is CASSSTVSGANVLTF. CDR3 nucleotides: TGTGCCAGCAGCTCAACAGTGTCTGGGGCCAACGTCCTGACTTTC.

The sample holds one count of this clone. This rearrangement joins TRBV9 to TRBJ1-5; D is perhaps TRBD1 (5 bases). CDR3 length: 14 residues. V was shortened by 7 bases and J by 8 bases, with 19 bases between the two germline ends. The germline gives CDR1 SGDLS, CDR2 YYNGEE. In DNA form, the CDR3 reads TGTGCCAGCTGCCGGAAGGGGAGATTGAAGCCCCAGCATTTT. Protein product: CASCRKGRLKPQHF. The whole variable domain, remainder taken from reference TRBV9 and TRBJ1-5, is DSGVTQTPKHLITATGQRVTLRCSPRSGDLSVYWYQQSLDQGLQFLIQYYNGEERAKGNILERFSAQQFPDLHSELNLSSLELGDSALYFCASCRKGRLKPQHFGDGTRLSIL.

V usage is TRBV13 and J usage is TRBJ2-7; a weak D match, TRBD1 (6 bases). The CDR3 has 12 amino acids. The germline V gene has CDR1 PRHDT and CDR2 FYEKMQ (reference sequence). V was shortened by 5 bases and J by 6 bases, with 11 bases between the two germline ends. CDR3 region: CASSRGQIEQYF. The CDR3 nucleotides read TGTGCCAGCAGCCGCGGACAGATCGAGCAGTACTTC.

This chain uses TRBV19 with TRBJ1-2, with D maybe TRBD1 (6 bases). Trimming took off 9 bases at V and 4 bases at J, with 12 bases between the two ends. Looked up from germline, CDR1 is LNHDA and CDR2 is SQIVND (reference sequence). This CDR3 spans 12 amino acids. CDR3 sequence reads: CASGGQLYGYTF. The CDR3 nucleotides are TGTGCCAGCGGTGGACAGCTCTATGGCTACACCTTC. Using reference TRBV19 and TRBJ1-2 for the parts outside the CDR3, the full variable domain is DGGITQSPKYLFRKEGQNVTLSCEQNLNHDAMYWYRQDPGQGLRLIYYSQIVNDFQKGDIAEGYSVSREKKESFPLTVTSAQKNPTAFYLCASGGQLYGYTFGSGTRLTVV.

The chain carries TRBV7-9 and TRBJ1-1; tentatively, D is TRBD1 (5 bases). Per the germline V gene, CDR1 is SEHNR and CDR2 is FQNEAQ (reference sequence). This CDR3 has 15 residues. Trimming stripped 1 base from V and 2 bases from J, with 11 bases between. The CDR3 region is CASSLGGGGNTEAFF. The CDR3 region has the DNA TGTGCCAGCAGCTTAGGTGGTGGGGGAAACACTGAAGCTTTCTTT.

About this clone: Other DNA sequences in this sample translate to the same CDR3. The chain combines TRBV19 with TRBJ1-1; D ambiguous. The V gene's germline CDR1 is LNHDA and CDR2 SQIVND (reference sequence). Trimming cost V 0 bases and J 2 bases, with 7 bases left between them. CDR3 length: 14 amino acids. CDR3 DNA: TGTGCCAGTAGTATAGAAGGCGTTAACACTGAAGCTTTCTTT. Its protein is CASSIEGVNTEAFF.

The chain is built from TRBV3-1 (or the pseudogene TRBV3-2) and TRBJ2-1; D unresolved. Between the trimmed V and J ends, which lost 8 bases and 0 bases, there was a span of 17 bases. The CDR3 extends over 16 amino acids. Germline V gives CDR1 LGHDT, CDR2 YNNKEL (reference sequence). CDR3 loop: CASSLPPRSSYNEQFF. As DNA, the CDR3 is TGTGCCAGCTCCTTACCTCCCCGAAGCTCCTACAATGAGCAGTTCTTC.